The entry below describes one T cell receptor beta chain. Its target is unknown. The CDR3 spans 15 residues. Between the trimmed V and J ends, which lost 3 bases and 2 bases, there was a span of 14 bases. Germline V CDR1 and CDR2: SGHTA, FQGNSA. Only CD45RO-negative cells positively selected for CCR7 counted as naive CD8 cells, so terminally differentiated effector memory CD45RA+ cells were excluded. Sequencing was at deep level. Produced via immunoSEQ multiplex PCR; TCRdb's table is partial and in-frame only. The sample yields approximately 2,200,000 clones, just over 90% seen once. The source of the sample is a study of shared clonotypes between healthy human individuals. The study's findings and limits: Larger estimated richness was generally seen in naive subsets than in memory subsets. Shared clonotypes: 4.5% to 5% naive CD4, around 4% naive CD8, less than 2.5% memory CD4, 0.4% to 0.5% memory CD8.

The sequence was collected from a man aged 18 to 30 in good health. Some clones in this sample may be carry-over from other donors' samples. This rearrangement joins TRBV7-2 to TRBJ2-7; D tentatively reads TRBD1 or TRBD2 (5 bases each). Sequencing used naive CD8+ T cells from PBMCs. CDR3 DNA: TGTGCCAGCAGCTTCTTTCCGGGGACCCCCTACGAGCAGTACTTC. Translating gives CASSFFPGTPYEQYF. Drawing the rest from reference TRBV7-2 and TRBJ2-7, the complete variable domain is GAGVSQSPSNKVTEKGKDVELRCDPISGHTALYWYRQSLGQGLEFLIYFQGNSAPDKSGLPSDRFSAERTGGSVSTLTIQRTQQEDSAVYLCASSFFPGTPYEQYFGPGTRLTVT.